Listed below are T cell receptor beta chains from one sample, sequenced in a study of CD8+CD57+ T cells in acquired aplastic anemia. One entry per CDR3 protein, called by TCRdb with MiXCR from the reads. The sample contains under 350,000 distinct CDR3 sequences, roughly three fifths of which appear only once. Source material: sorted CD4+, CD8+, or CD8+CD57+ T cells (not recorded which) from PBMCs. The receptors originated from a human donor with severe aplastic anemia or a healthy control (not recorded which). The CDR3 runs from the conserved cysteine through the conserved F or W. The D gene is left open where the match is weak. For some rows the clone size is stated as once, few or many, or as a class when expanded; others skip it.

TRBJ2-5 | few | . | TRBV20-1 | TGCAGTGCTAGCGCAGGGGTTGAGACCCAGTACTTC | CSASAGVETQYF
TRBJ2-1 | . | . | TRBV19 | TGTGCCAGTAGTACCCTAGGTTTCAATGAGCAGTTCTTC | CASSTLGFNEQFF
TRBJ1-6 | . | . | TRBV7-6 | TGTGCCAGCAGCTTAGCACAGGAAGGATCCTCACCCCTCCACTTT | CASSLAQEGSSPLHF
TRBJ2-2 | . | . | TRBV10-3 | TGTGCCACCTGGGCGGACGCGAACACCGGGGAGCTGTTTTTT | CATWADANTGELFF
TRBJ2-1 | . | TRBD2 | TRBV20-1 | TGCAGTGCTAGAAGTCTAGCGGGGGACAAAGACTACAATGAGCAGTTCTTC | CSARSLAGDKDYNEQFF
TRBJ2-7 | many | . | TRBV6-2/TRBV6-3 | TGTGCCAGCAAGGACCCGAACTACGAGCAGTACTTC | CASKDPNYEQYF
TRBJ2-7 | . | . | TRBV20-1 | TGCAGTGCTACCCGACGGGCCTACGAGCAGTACTTC | CSATRRAYEQYF
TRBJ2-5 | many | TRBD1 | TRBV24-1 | TGTGCCACCAGTGAATTCCCGGGACAGGGAGGGCAAGAGACCCAGTACTTC | CATSEFPGQGGQETQYF
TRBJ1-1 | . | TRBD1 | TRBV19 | TGTGCCAGTAGGGCCGGGACAGGGGGGGCAATCGACACTGAAGCTTTCTTT | CASRAGTGGAIDTEAFF
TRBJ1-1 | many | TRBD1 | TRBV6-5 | TGTGCCAGCAGTGGGGGTACAGGGGTGGTCTCTGAAGCTTTCTTT | CASSGGTGVVSEAFF
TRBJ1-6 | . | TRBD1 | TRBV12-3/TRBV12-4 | TGTGCCAGCAGTCCCGACAGGGGGCGCGGGTCACCCCTCCACTTT | CASSPDRGRGSPLHF
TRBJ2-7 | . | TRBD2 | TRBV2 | TGTGCCAGCAGTGAACCACAGGTCAGCGGGGCCTCCTACGAGCAGTACTTC | CASSEPQVSGASYEQYF
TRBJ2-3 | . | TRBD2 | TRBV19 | TGTGCCAGTAGTCTTATAGCGGGGGCAGATACGCAGTATTTT | CASSLIAGADTQYF
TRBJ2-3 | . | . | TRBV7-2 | TGTGCCAGCAGCTTGGGGGCTAGCACAGATACGCAGTATTTT | CASSLGASTDTQYF
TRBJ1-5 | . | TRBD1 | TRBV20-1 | TGCAGTGCTAGCTATCGGGGAGGGACAGGGGGACCGTTT | CSASYRGGTGGPF
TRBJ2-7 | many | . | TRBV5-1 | TGCGCCAGCAGCTTGGGAGACAGGAGCACCTACGAGCAGTACTTC | CASSLGDRSTYEQYF
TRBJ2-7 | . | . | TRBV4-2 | TGTGCCAGCAGGCTCTTTGTCGGGGAAGGGGGTGAGCAGTACTTC | CASRLFVGEGGEQYF
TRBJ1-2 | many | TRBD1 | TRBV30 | TGTGCCTGGAGTGCACAGGGGAACAGCTATGGCTACACCTTC | CAWSAQGNSYGYTF
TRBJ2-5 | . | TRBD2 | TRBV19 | TGTGCCAGTAGTACGCTAGCGGGACGGGAGACCCAGTACTTC | CASSTLAGRETQYF
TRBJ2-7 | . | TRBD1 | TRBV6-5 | TGTGCCAGCAGGCCCACTGGACAGGGAGATTCCTACGAGCAGTACTTC | CASRPTGQGDSYEQYF
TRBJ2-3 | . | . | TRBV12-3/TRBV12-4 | TGTGCCAGCAGTTTAGTGGCGGTAAGCACAGATACGCAGTATTTT | CASSLVAVSTDTQYF
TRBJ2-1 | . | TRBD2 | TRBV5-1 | TGCGCCAGTGGAACTAGCGGGAATTCCGATGAGCAGTTCTTC | CASGTSGNSDEQFF
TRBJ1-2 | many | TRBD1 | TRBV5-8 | TGTGCCAGCAGCTCCGGGACAGAGACTTATGGCTACACCTTC | CASSSGTETYGYTF
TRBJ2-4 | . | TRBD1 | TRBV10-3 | TGTGCCAGCAGCCTGACAGGGAGCGGAAACATTCAGTACTTC | CASSLTGSGNIQYF
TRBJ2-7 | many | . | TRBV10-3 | TGTGCCATCAGTGACGAGACGGGCTCCTACGAGCAGTACTTC | CAISDETGSYEQYF
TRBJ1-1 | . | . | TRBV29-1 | TGCAGCTTGGAACCCTCGAACACTGAAGCTTTCTTT | CSLEPSNTEAFF
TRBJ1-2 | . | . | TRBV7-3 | TGTGCCAGCAGCCCCCGGGAGCGGGGATTCACCTTC | CASSPRERGFTF
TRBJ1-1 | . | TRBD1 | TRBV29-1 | TGCAGCTTTGGGGTAATGACAGGGAACCCTGAAGCTTTCTTT | CSFGVMTGNPEAFF
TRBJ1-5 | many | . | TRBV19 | TGTGCCAGTAGGGGGGGGACCAATCAGCCCCAGCATTTT | CASRGGTNQPQHF
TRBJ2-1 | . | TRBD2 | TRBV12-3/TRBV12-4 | TGTGCCAGCACCGAGGCTAGCGGGCTACAGCGGGTCCGGCAGTTCTTC | CASTEASGLQRVRQFF
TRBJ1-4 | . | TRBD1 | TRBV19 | TGTGCCATACGAGGACAGGGGCCGGGGAAAAATGAAAAACTGTTTTTT | CAIRGQGPGKNEKLFF
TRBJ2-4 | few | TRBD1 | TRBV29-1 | TGCAGCGTTGACTTTGGGACAGGGAGTTTGGGTCAGTACTTC | CSVDFGTGSLGQYF
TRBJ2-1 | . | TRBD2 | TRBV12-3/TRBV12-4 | TGTGCCAGCAGTTTAGCGAGGCTAGCGGGGATGTACAATGAGCAGTTCTTC | CASSLARLAGMYNEQFF
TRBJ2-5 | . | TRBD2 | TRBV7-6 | TGTGCCAGCAGCTTAGCGAAGACTAGCGGGGGGCATAAGAAGTACTTC | CASSLAKTSGGHKKYF
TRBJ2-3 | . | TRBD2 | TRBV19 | TGTGCCAGTAGGGAGACTAGCGGGAGACCAGATACGCAGTATTTT | CASRETSGRPDTQYF
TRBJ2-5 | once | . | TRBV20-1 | TGCAGTGCTAAAAGTACGGCCCGAGAGACCCAGTACTTC | CSAKSTARETQYF
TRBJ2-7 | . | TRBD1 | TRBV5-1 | TGCGCCAGCAGCCAGAGGACAGGGGGCTACGAGCAGTACTTC | CASSQRTGGYEQYF
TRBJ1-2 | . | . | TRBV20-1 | TGCAGTGCCAATCCCGAGGGAGGAAACTATGGCTACACCTTC | CSANPEGGNYGYTF
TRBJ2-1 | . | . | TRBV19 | TGTGCCAGTAGTAACCCGGACCTGAGCTCCTACAATGAGCAGTTCTTC | CASSNPDLSSYNEQFF
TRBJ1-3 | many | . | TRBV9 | TGTGCCAGCAACCCCGGCAGGGCTGGAAACACCATATATTTT | CASNPGRAGNTIYF
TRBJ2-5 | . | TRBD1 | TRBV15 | TGTGCCACCAGCATCCTGGACAGGGGGCGATTGGAGACCCAGTACTTC | CATSILDRGRLETQYF
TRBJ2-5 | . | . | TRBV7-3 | TGTGCCAGCAGCCCCCTCGGCGGGGAAGGAGAGACCCAGTACTTC | CASSPLGGEGETQYF